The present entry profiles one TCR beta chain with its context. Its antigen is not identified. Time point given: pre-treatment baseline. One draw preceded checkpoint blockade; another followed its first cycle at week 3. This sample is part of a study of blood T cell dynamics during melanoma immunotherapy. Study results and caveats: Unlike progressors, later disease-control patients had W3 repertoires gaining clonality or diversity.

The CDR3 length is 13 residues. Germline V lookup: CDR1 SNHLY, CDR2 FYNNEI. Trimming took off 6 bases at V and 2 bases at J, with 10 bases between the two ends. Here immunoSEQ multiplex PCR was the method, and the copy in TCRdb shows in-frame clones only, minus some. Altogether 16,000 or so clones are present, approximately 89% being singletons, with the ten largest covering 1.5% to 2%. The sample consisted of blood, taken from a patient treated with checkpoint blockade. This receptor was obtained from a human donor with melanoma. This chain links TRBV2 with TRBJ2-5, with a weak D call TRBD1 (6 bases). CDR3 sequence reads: CASRRTEQETQYF. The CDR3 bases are TGTGCCAGCAGGCGGACAGAGCAAGAGACCCAGTACTTC.